A single sample is the source of the 16 T cell receptor beta chains below, sequenced in a study of blood T cell repertoires in COVID-19. The protocol was immunoSEQ multiplex PCR, while the TCRdb copy is restricted to in-frame clones and leaves out a portion. Of approximately 180,000 clones listed, around 90% are singletons. The sample was peripheral blood. Receptors originate from a human donor in a cohort sampled during active COVID-19.

The chain joins TRBV5-1 to TRBJ2-5; 7 bases match TRBD1. The germline gives CDR1 SGHRS, CDR2 YFSETQ. Unmatched junction bases numbered 3, after V lost 3 bases and J lost 1 base. The CDR3 loop spans 14 amino acids. The CDR3 loop reads CASSSGTAQETQYF. CDR3 in DNA: TGCGCCAGCAGCTCGGGGACAGCCCAAGAGACCCAGTACTTC.

The chain carries TRBV11-2 and TRBJ1-6; D remains ambiguous. Germline V gene sequence: CDR1 SGHAT, CDR2 FQNNGV. Trimming left V 5 bases short and J 7 bases short, with 9 bases between. The CDR3 totals 13 residues. The CDR3 spells CASSPIQNSPLHF. The CDR3 DNA sequence: TGTGCCAGCAGCCCGATACAGAATTCACCCCTCCACTTT.

This clone was recorded only once. V is TRBV11-2 and J is TRBJ1-1, with 7 bases lining up with TRBD1. The CDR3 is made up of 15 amino acids. Looked up from germline, CDR1 is SGHAT and CDR2 is FQNNGV. Trimming at V came to 5 bases and at J to 7 bases, leaving 13 bases not matched to a gene. CDR3 DNA: TGTGCCAGCAGCCCTACTCAAAACAGGGGTAGTGAAGCTTTCTTT. This codes for CASSPTQNRGSEAFF.

This clone was seen only a few times. This chain uses TRBV4-1 with TRBJ2-2; 13 bases are shared with TRBD2. This CDR3 is built from 17 residues. Germline-derived CDR1 and CDR2 are MGHRA and YSYEKL. J was trimmed by 7 bases and V by 1 base; bases with no gene match: 6. The CDR3 nucleotides are TGCGCCAGCAGCCAAGTCACTAGCGGGAGGGCCGTCGGGGAGCTGTTTTTT. Amino acids: CASSQVTSGRAVGELFF.

This clone showed up just a few times. The rearrangement links TRBV4-1 to TRBJ1-4, with 10 bases lining up with TRBD1. CDR1 and CDR2 (germline): MGHRA, YSYEKL. Trimming removed 4 bases from V and 7 bases from J; junction bases left unmatched: 6. This CDR3 spans 15 amino acids. The CDR3 coding sequence is TGCGCCAGCAGCCTTTCCGGGACAGGGGTTGAAAAACTGTTTTTT. It is translated as CASSLSGTGVEKLFF.

This chain joins TRBV27 and TRBJ2-3; 9 positions agree with TRBD1. The CDR3 length is 19 residues. From germline, CDR1 is MNHEY and CDR2 SMNVEV (reference sequence). The junction had 16 bases not matched to a gene; V was cut back by 4 bases and J by 2 bases. CDR3 loop: CASSSLGQGRRGHTDTQYF. CDR3 bases: TGTGCCAGCAGTTCACTTGGACAGGGGAGGAGGGGGCACACAGATACGCAGTATTTT.

The chain is built from TRBV27 and TRBJ2-5; 7 bases map to TRBD1. Germline V gene lookup returns CDR1 MNHEY and CDR2 SMNVEV (reference sequence). CDR3 length equals 14 residues. The V segment lost 6 bases and the J segment 4 bases; nucleotides outside the gene matches: 8. CDR3 nucleotide sequence: TGTGCCAGCAGCCCGGGACAGCTCGGAGAGACCCAGTACTTC. This translates into CASSPGQLGETQYF.

The CDR3 bases are TGTGCCAGCAGCTTGGGGGGGGATAGCAATCAGCCCCAGCATTTT. Translated, it gives CASSLGGDSNQPQHF. This chain connects TRBV5-4 to TRBJ1-5; tentative D call: TRBD1 (5 bases). The CDR3 is made up of 15 amino acids. Trimming took off 0 bases at V and 0 bases at J, with 7 bases between the two ends. Germline CDR1 SGHNT, CDR2 YYREEE (reference sequence).

The chain has TRBV16 and TRBJ1-5, with D possibly being TRBD1 (6 bases). The CDR3 is made up of 14 amino acids. Germline V CDR1 and CDR2: KGHSY, FQNENV. V lost 0 bases and J lost 5, with 8 bases in between. The CDR3 DNA reads as TGTGCCAGCAGCCAATCGGCAGGGGATCAGCCCCAGCATTTT. Its translation is CASSQSAGDQPQHF.

V usage is TRBV6-5 and J usage is TRBJ2-3, with 9 bases identical to TRBD2. Germline assignment: CDR1 MNHEY and CDR2 SVGAGI. With 0 bases clipped from V and 1 base from J, the junction kept 2 bases outside the gene matches. This CDR3 has 16 amino acids. The CDR3 loop reads CASSYSRGGRTDTQYF. In DNA form, the CDR3 reads TGTGCCAGCAGTTACTCGCGGGGGGGCCGCACAGATACGCAGTATTTT.

The V call is TRBV7-9, the J call TRBJ1-1; unclear D gene. This CDR3 contains 14 residues. Germline CDR1 is SEHNR and CDR2 is FQNEAQ (reference sequence). The V end was cut by 1 base, the J end by 1 base, with 7 bases between. The CDR3 nucleotides read TGTGCCAGCAGCTTAGGACTCACGAACACTGAAGCTTTCTTT. Protein: CASSLGLTNTEAFF.

The rearrangement joins TRBV11-2 to TRBJ2-3; D may be TRBD2 (6 bases). Trimming left V 2 bases short and J 5 bases short, with 17 bases between. The CDR3 loop spans 16 amino acids. CDR1 is SGHAT, CDR2 FQNNGV, per germline. This chain's CDR3 is CASSLSRRGTGDTQYF. The CDR3, as DNA: TGTGCCAGCAGCTTATCTAGGCGGGGCACCGGAGATACGCAGTATTTT.

The V call is TRBV6-2 or TRBV6-3, the J call TRBJ2-1; D unresolved. The length of the CDR3 is 17 residues. CDR1 MNHEY and CDR2 SVGEGT come from the germline V gene. V shed 5 bases and J shed 2 bases, with 19 bases lying between them. CDR3 nucleotide sequence: TGTGCCAGCAGTCTATCGTCAACGCCAGCGACCTACAATGAGCAGTTCTTC. Its translation: CASSLSSTPATYNEQFF.

This clone was seen only a few times. The chain joins TRBV2 to TRBJ2-5; tentative D call: TRBD2 (6 bases). Trimming pared 8 bases from V and 1 base from J, leaving 11 bases between. Germline-derived CDR1 and CDR2 are SNHLY and FYNNEI. The CDR3 totals 13 residues. For the CDR3, the DNA is TGTGCCAGCGGGGGACTTTCCCAAGAGACCCAGTACTTC. Amino acid sequence: CASGGLSQETQYF.

This chain uses TRBV7-2 with TRBJ1-2, with a tentative D call TRBD1 (6 bases). V was trimmed by 2 bases and J by 1 base, leaving 17 bases between them. Per germline, CDR1 SGHTA and CDR2 FQGNSA. The CDR3 is 17 residues long. For the CDR3, the DNA is TGTGCCAGCAGCTTAAGGGCAGGGGCGAATATTAACTATGGCTACACCTTC. Residues: CASSLRAGANINYGYTF.

The V call is TRBV11-2, the J call TRBJ1-5; TRBD1 aligns across 7 bases. The CDR3 spans 19 residues. Germline CDR1 SGHAT, CDR2 FQNNGV. Unmatched junction bases numbered 18, after V lost 5 bases and J lost 2 bases. As DNA, the CDR3 is TGTGCCAGCAGCGCCCCGACCGGGACAGCTATTTGTGGCAATCAGCCCCAGCATTTT. Protein product: CASSAPTGTAICGNQPQHF.